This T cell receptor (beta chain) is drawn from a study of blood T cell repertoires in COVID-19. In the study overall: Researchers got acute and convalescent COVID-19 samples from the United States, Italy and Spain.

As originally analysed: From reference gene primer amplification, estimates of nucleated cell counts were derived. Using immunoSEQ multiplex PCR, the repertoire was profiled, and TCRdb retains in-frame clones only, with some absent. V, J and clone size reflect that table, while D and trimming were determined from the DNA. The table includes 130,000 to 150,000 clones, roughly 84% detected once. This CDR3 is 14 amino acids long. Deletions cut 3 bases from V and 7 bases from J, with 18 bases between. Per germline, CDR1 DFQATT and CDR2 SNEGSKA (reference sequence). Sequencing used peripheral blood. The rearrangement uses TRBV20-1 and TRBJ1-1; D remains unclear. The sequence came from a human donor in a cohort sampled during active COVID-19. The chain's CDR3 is CSASEVGRGFEAFF. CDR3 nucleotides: TGCAGTGCTAGTGAGGTGGGCAGAGGGTTTGAAGCTTTCTTT.